This TCR beta chain was documented in a study of sequential checkpoint blockade in melanoma (dated by TCRdb to between 2017 and 2020). About the full investigation: Using 1:1 randomization, the trial assigned patients either to first-line nivolumab followed by ipilimumab (arm A) or to ipilimumab followed by nivolumab (arm B). Maintenance nivolumab came after each of the two trial sequences. DNA from 75 to 100 melanoma tumor samples collected before treatment underwent TCRbeta immunosequencing. About two dozen patients had matched tumor biopsies taken before treatment and at week 13, after single-agent nivolumab (arm A) or ipilimumab (arm B). The same lesion was the source of roughly 81% of the matched pre- and post-treatment tumor biopsy pairs.

Here is what the overall study found, with its caveats: The response-prediction model combining TCR metrics and mutation burden needs validation in larger, independent patient cohorts. Among patients in the nivolumab-first arm (arm A), tumor TIL clonality before treatment was associated with response (P = .04). Clinical benefit was about 30 times more likely to be achieved by patients whose tumor T-cell fraction and clonality increased by week 13. Tumor T-cell fraction and clonality correlated with PD-L1 staining and CD8+ T-cell counts but not with mutational load. Small sample sizes and reduced statistical power limited the within-arm analyses of tumor T-cell fraction.

Taken with the paper, the label for treatment or condition translates to: randomized to nivolumab then ipilimumab (arm A) or the reverse (arm B). None of the patients in the trial had previously been given DNA-damaging chemotherapy. Samples were obtained from patients with melanoma enrolled in CheckMate 064, a randomized, open-label phase II trial of sequential checkpoint blockade. Genomic DNA from formalin-fixed paraffin-embedded (FFPE) tissue samples served as the input for tumor TCR sequencing. The CDR3 covers 16 residues, taking in both the cysteine and the phenylalanine. CDR3 DNA is the only sequence kept; it has 48 bases, read in frame from the first base. Trimmed from V: 4 bases; trimmed from J: 0 bases; junction bases lacking a gene match: 6. The germline V gene encodes CDR1 SGHNT and CDR2 YENEEA. Only a few counts were recorded for this clone. This clone's antigen is unknown. No much larger clone exists at a distance of one base, and base qualities are not known.

TCRbeta CDR3 regions were immunosequenced from genomic DNA with the immunoSEQ Assay. Genomic DNA was amplified by bias-controlled multiplex PCR before high-throughput sequencing. In the original analysis: To quantify the absolute abundance of each unique TCRbeta CDR3 region, the sequences were collapsed and filtered. Clonality was defined as 1 minus Pielou's evenness and was calculated using productive rearrangements only. Tumor T-cell fraction was calculated by normalizing TCRbeta template counts to usable DNA, which was estimated from several housekeeping genes. A previously published method was used to identify clones with significantly greater frequencies in on-treatment samples than in baseline samples. Here the immuneACCESS table is served through TCRdb, limited to in-frame sequences with V and J called. Missing clones are a known gap in these copies; in checked studies unresolved V genes cover under half, and the rest lacks a known reason. The V and J calls and clone size were taken over from that table, and D and trimming were inferred from the DNA. This sample holds 2,500 to 3,500 clones; over 20% were observed only once. The leading ten clones occupy about 11% of the sample.

The TCR originated in a human donor with melanoma. The material sequenced was tumor tissue (inferred from file names), taken from a patient given nivolumab and ipilimumab in sequence. The sequence joins TRBV11-3 to TRBJ1-3, and TRBD1 aligns with 7 junction nucleotides. The DNA sequence follows: TGTGCCAGCAGCTGGGGACAGCCTTACTCTGGAAACACCATATATTTT. Translation gives CASSWGQPYSGNTIYF.